This TCR beta chain was sequenced during a study of beta chain features in type 1 diabetes. The overall study: Patients did not differ from healthy donors in age, gender or cell yield.

The study reverse transcribed the entire isolated RNA, so it sequenced expressed TCRB transcripts. Clones were sequenced by immunoSEQ multiplex PCR, and TCRdb holds only the in-frame ones, with some missing. This sample has about 220,000 clones, with approximately 10% found just once. Study results and caveats: Lower insertion and higher deletion counts appeared at VDJ junctions in type 1 diabetes patients.

In regard to this clone: The antigen is undetermined.

This receptor was taken from a man in his late teens or twenties in good health. The sequencing sample was made of central memory CD4+ T cells from blood.

The CDR3 coding sequence is TGTGCCAGCAGCTTAAGGAGGGTAACCACAGATACGCAGTATTTT. Protein sequence: CASSLRRVTTDTQYF. J is TRBJ2-3 and V is TRBV7-6; possibly TRBD2 for D (6 bases). The CDR3 covers 15 residues. V was cut by 2 bases and J by 2 bases, with 11 bases left in between. In germline, CDR1 is SGHVS, CDR2 FNYEAQ.